This T cell receptor beta chain was sequenced for a study of T cell responses to AZD1222 COVID-19 vaccine. General study points: Unmutated variant regions are reportedly targeted by nearly half of spike-specific TCRs. Most donors were white British and more were female, and clonal diversity was possibly underestimated. A rise in Spike-specific TCR breadth and depth followed two AZD1222 doses.

Method: immunoSEQ multiplex PCR; TCRdb's copy keeps in-frame clones and lacks some. The sample has around 200,000 clones; 90% to 95% are singletons. V lost 1 base and J lost 8, with 6 bases in between. CDR1 DFQATT and CDR2 SNEGSKA come from the germline V gene (reference sequence). The CDR3 is 11 residues long. Points on this clone: Its antigen is not known.

The chain uses TRBV20-1 and TRBJ2-4; D ambiguous. The sequence came from an adult who received the AZD1222 COVID-19 vaccine. The source was peripheral blood, collected 28 days after the second AZD1222 dose. CDR3 amino acids: CSARARDIQYF. DNA of the CDR3: TGCAGTGCTAGAGCAAGGGACATTCAGTACTTC.